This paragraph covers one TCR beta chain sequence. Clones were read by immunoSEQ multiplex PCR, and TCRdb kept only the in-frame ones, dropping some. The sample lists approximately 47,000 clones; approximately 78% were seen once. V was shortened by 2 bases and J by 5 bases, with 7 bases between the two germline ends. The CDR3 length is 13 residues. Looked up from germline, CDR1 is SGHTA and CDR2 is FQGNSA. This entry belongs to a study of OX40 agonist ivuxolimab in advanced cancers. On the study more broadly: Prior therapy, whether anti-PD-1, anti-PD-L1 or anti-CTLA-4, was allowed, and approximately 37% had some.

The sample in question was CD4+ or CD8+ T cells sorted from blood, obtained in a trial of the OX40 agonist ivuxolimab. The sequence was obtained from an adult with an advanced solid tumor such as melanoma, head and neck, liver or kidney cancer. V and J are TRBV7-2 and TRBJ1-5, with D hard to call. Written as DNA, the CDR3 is TGTGCCAGCAGCTTAATTCCCGATCAGCCCCAGCATTTT. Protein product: CASSLIPDQPQHF. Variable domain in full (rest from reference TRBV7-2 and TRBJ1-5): GAGVSQSPSNKVTEKGKDVELRCDPISGHTALYWYRQSLGQGLEFLIYFQGNSAPDKSGLPSDRFSAERTGGSVSTLTIQRTQQEDSAVYLCASSLIPDQPQHFGDGTRLSIL.